The 13 T cell receptor beta chains reported below all come from one sample, sequenced in a study of cytomegalovirus exposure and HLA in healthy donors. The repertoire was sequenced with immunoSEQ multiplex PCR; TCRdb's copy has only in-frame clones and lacks some. The data contain some 75,000 clones, approximately 96% of them seen just once; the ten biggest clones take up 1.3%. The sample was PBMCs. These receptor sequences come from a woman between 18 and 30 years old in good health and CMV-seronegative.

The chain links TRBV7-9 to TRBJ2-7, with 10 bases fitting TRBD2. J gave up 4 bases and V 1 base, and 13 bases lay outside the gene matches. Germline V gene data show CDR1 as SEHNR and CDR2 as FQNEAQ (reference sequence). CDR3 length: 18 residues. The DNA for the CDR3 is TGTGCCAGCAGCTTAGGGTGGGGAAGGCTAGCGGGAGCTTACGAGCAGTACTTC. Translation gives CASSLGWGRLAGAYEQYF.

V is TRBV19 and J is TRBJ2-5; 8 bases agree with TRBD2. Germline values: CDR1 LNHDA, CDR2 SQIVND (reference sequence). V shed 5 bases and J 5 bases; nucleotides not matched to a gene: 10. This CDR3 is built from 15 residues. For the CDR3, the DNA is TGTGCCAGTAGTTCGGTCGGGACGGGGGGGGAGACCCAGTACTTC. Translated, it gives CASSSVGTGGETQYF.

The chain carries TRBV7-9 and TRBJ2-1; D gene unclear. The V end was cut by 2 bases, the J end by 5 bases, with 19 bases between. Germline CDR1 and CDR2: SEHNR and FQNEAQ (reference sequence). There are 17 residues in the CDR3. The CDR3 protein is CASSLIGSRSTNNEQFF. CDR3 DNA sequence: TGTGCCAGCAGCTTAATTGGCAGCAGGTCAACCAACAATGAGCAGTTCTTC.

The chain combines TRBV27 with TRBJ1-1; D not resolved. The germline V and J ends were trimmed by 3 bases and 4 bases, with 18 bases remaining between them. CDR1 MNHEY and CDR2 SMNVEV come from the germline V gene (reference sequence). The CDR3 totals 16 residues. The CDR3 here is CASSLKGVWVATEAFF. CDR3 sequence (DNA): TGTGCCAGCAGTTTGAAGGGAGTTTGGGTAGCCACTGAAGCTTTCTTT.

The genes are TRBV5-1 and TRBJ1-4; 7 positions agree with TRBD1. This CDR3 spans 14 amino acids. V trimming: 8 bases; J trimming: 7 bases; junction bases outside the gene matches: 11. Germline V lookup: CDR1 SGHRS, CDR2 YFSETQ. CDR3 sequence: CASGLKDRREKLFF. The CDR3 region has the DNA TGCGCCAGTGGTTTAAAGGACAGGCGTGAAAAACTGTTTTTT.

In its sample, this clone was seen once. As DNA, the CDR3 is TGCGCCAGCAGCCTCGGGACACTGGACTCCTACGAGCAGTACTTC. Translated, it gives CASSLGTLDSYEQYF. The rearrangement links TRBV5-1 to TRBJ2-7; weak D call: TRBD1 (6 bases). CDR1 is SGHRS, CDR2 YFSETQ, per germline. Trimming cost V 4 bases and J 0 bases, with 14 bases left between them. The CDR3 extends over 15 amino acids.

CDR3 loop: CASSLIGEVGQPQHF. The CDR3, as DNA: TGTGCCAGCAGTTTAATAGGGGAAGTCGGTCAGCCCCAGCATTTT. This chain connects TRBV28 to TRBJ1-5; D possibly corresponds to TRBD1 (5 bases). The V gene lost 2 bases and the J gene lost 6 bases, with 14 bases spanning the gap. CDR3 size: 15 residues. Germline values: CDR1 MDHEN, CDR2 SYDVKM.

This chain uses TRBV6-5 with TRBJ2-1; D may be TRBD1 (6 bases). CDR1 is MNHEY and CDR2 is SVGAGI in the germline V gene. This CDR3 is 15 amino acids long. The V end lost 2 bases, the J end lost 1 base, and 9 bases lay between the germline ends. The CDR3 loop reads CASSYKGESYNEQFF. The CDR3 DNA reads as TGTGCCAGCAGTTACAAGGGGGAATCCTACAATGAGCAGTTCTTC.

This clone was counted once. The chain couples TRBV6-6 to TRBJ2-7; TRBD1 agrees at 8 bases. The V and J ends lost 7 bases and 2 bases, in that order; junction bases with no gene match: 10. Germline-derived CDR1 and CDR2 are MNHNY and SVGAGI (reference sequence). CDR3 length equals 15 residues. DNA for the CDR3: TGTGCCAGCACCTTACGGACAGGGTCTGCCTACGAGCAGTACTTC. It is translated as CASTLRTGSAYEQYF.

The chain combines TRBV19 with TRBJ1-5, with 8 bases identical to TRBD1. Trimming took 5 bases from V and 6 from J; bases not matched to a gene: 3. CDR1 is LNHDA and CDR2 is SQIVND in the germline V gene (reference sequence). CDR3 size: 13 residues. CDR3: CASSGQGVQPQHF. In DNA, the CDR3 is TGTGCCAGTAGTGGACAGGGTGTTCAGCCCCAGCATTTT.

The chain employs TRBV18 and TRBJ2-7; maybe TRBD2 (6 bases). V was shortened by 3 bases and J by 2 bases, with 11 bases between the two germline ends. The germline V gene encodes CDR1 KGHSH and CDR2 LQKENI. CDR3 length: 14 amino acids. The CDR3 loop is CASSPAGLAYEQYF. The DNA of the CDR3 is TGTGCCAGCTCACCTGCGGGACTTGCCTACGAGCAGTACTTC.

J is TRBJ2-7 and V is TRBV9, with 14 bases aligning to TRBD2. Germline CDR1 reads SGDLS; CDR2 reads YYNGEE. There are 15 residues in the CDR3. V dropped 5 bases and J dropped 4; count of bases not matched to a gene: 5. The CDR3 protein is CASSGTSGSGYEQYF. The CDR3 coding sequence is TGTGCCAGCAGTGGGACTAGCGGGAGTGGTTACGAGCAGTACTTC.

This clone showed up just once. The chain uses TRBV15 and TRBJ1-2; D not resolved. Germline V gene data show CDR1 as LNHNV and CDR2 as YYDKDF (reference sequence). The CDR3 is 14 residues long. Trimming cost V 1 base and J 4 bases, with 10 bases left between them. The CDR3 sequence is CATSRGSTIYGYTF. DNA for the CDR3: TGTGCCACCAGCAGAGGTTCTACTATCTATGGCTACACCTTC.